Below are 24 T cell receptor beta chains sequenced from a single sample in a study of shared clonotypes between healthy human individuals (dated by TCRdb to between 2020 and 2021). For the CD8 naive samples, CD45RO-negative cells were positively selected for CCR7, yielding a CD45RA+CCR7+ population from which TemRA cells were excluded. The library was prepared using the immunoSEQ multiplex PCR assay. In its TCRdb copy, this immuneACCESS table keeps in-frame sequences only and misses some clones. Where compared with another copy, unresolved V genes explain less than half of these, and the others have no known cause. This sample gives around 1.9 million clones in total; about 93% of them show up just once. The ten largest clones take up under 2% of the sample. Sequencing used naive CD8+ T cells from PBMCs. The sample's cell subset or site label, decoded: CD45RA+CCR7+. The receptors originated from a young man in good health. Some clones in this sample may be carry-over from other donors' samples.

This chain uses TRBV4-2 with TRBJ2-1, with 9 bases identical to TRBD1. Trimming at V came to 4 bases and at J to 4 bases, leaving 11 bases not matched to a gene. CDR1 and CDR2 (germline): LGHNA, YNFKEQ. This CDR3 has 17 residues. The CDR3 region is CASSPQGSGQGYNEQFF. The CDR3 bases are TGTGCCAGCAGCCCTCAAGGGTCGGGACAGGGTTACAATGAGCAGTTCTTC.

The rearrangement uses TRBV7-2 and TRBJ1-1; D call uncertain. CDR3 length: 15 residues. The V end lost 4 bases, the J end lost 0 bases, and 12 bases lay between the germline ends. The V gene's germline CDR1 is SGHTA and CDR2 FQGNSA. The CDR3 protein is CASSSSPIMNTEAFF. CDR3 bases: TGTGCCAGCAGCTCCTCGCCAATCATGAACACTGAAGCTTTCTTT.

This clone has just a few counts. The chain employs TRBV5-5 and TRBJ2-7, with TRBD1 identical over 8 bases. This CDR3 contains 12 residues. Germline V gives CDR1 SGHKS, CDR2 YYEKEE (reference sequence). The V and J ends lost 4 bases and 8 bases, in that order; junction bases with no gene match: 5. CDR3 in amino acids: CASSGRTGKQYF. For the CDR3, the DNA is TGTGCCAGCAGCGGGCGGACAGGGAAGCAGTACTTC.

The chain recombines TRBV27 with TRBJ2-3; tentatively, D is TRBD2 (5 bases). The germline gives CDR1 MNHEY, CDR2 SMNVEV (reference sequence). Trimming took 7 bases from V and 4 from J, leaving 21 bases between them. The CDR3 runs to 16 residues. Written as DNA, the CDR3 is TGTGCCAGCACCTCGGTTCTTGGGAGTGGCGCAGATACGCAGTATTTT. Its protein product is CASTSVLGSGADTQYF.

This sequence joins TRBV7-8 and TRBJ1-1, with D tentatively TRBD1 (5 bases). V was pared by 0 bases and J by 0 bases, with 14 bases between. Germline V gives CDR1 SGHVS, CDR2 FQNEAQ. CDR3 size: 17 residues. DNA of the CDR3: TGTGCCAGCAGCTTAGCGAGGACAATGAGTGTGAACACTGAAGCTTTCTTT. Translation: CASSLARTMSVNTEAFF.

With regard to this clone: Other nucleotide sequences in the sample specify the same CDR3. The gene calls are TRBV27 and TRBJ2-7; D remains unclear. This CDR3 region has 13 residues. Trimming took off 5 bases at V and 3 bases at J, with 11 bases between the two ends. Germline CDR1 and CDR2: MNHEY and SMNVEV (reference sequence). The CDR3 region has the DNA TGTGCCAGCAGTCCCGGGTTGAGCTACGAGCAGTACTTC. Translation: CASSPGLSYEQYF.

The chain couples TRBV5-1 to TRBJ2-7; 9 nucleotides match TRBD2. The V and J ends lost 4 bases and 6 bases, in that order; junction bases with no gene match: 11. This CDR3 has 15 residues. Germline CDR1 reads SGHRS; CDR2 reads YFSETQ. CDR3 nucleotide sequence: TGCGCCAGCAGCCCTGAAGTAGCGGGAGTAATCGAGCAGTACTTC. It codes for CASSPEVAGVIEQYF.

J is TRBJ1-5 and V is TRBV30, with D hard to call. V was shortened by 3 bases and J by 0 bases, with 12 bases between the two germline ends. CDR3 length: 15 residues. CDR1 is GTSNPN, CDR2 SVGIG, per germline (reference sequence). The CDR3 DNA reads TGTGCCTGGAGAGCCCCGATCGGTAGCAATCAGCCCCAGCATTTT. This translates into CAWRAPIGSNQPQHF.

This clone was counted between two and nine times. The rearrangement uses TRBV11-2 and TRBJ2-2; D not resolved. From germline, CDR1 is SGHAT and CDR2 FQNNGV. CDR3 length equals 15 residues. V lost 4 bases, J lost 1 base, and 10 bases lay in between. The CDR3 region has the DNA TGTGCCAGCAGCTCCCTCGTCCGGAACACCGGGGAGCTGTTTTTT. It codes for CASSSLVRNTGELFF.

The chain has TRBV6-1 and TRBJ2-3; D is uncertain. This CDR3 is built from 10 residues. Deletions cut 7 bases from V and 5 bases from J, with 4 bases between. Germline loops: CDR1 MNHNS, CDR2 SASEGT. The chain's CDR3 is CASTGDTQYF. CDR3 DNA: TGTGCCAGCACGGGAGATACGCAGTATTTT.

The chain has TRBV7-9 and TRBJ1-2; D not resolved. The CDR3 length is 13 residues. The germline gives CDR1 SEHNR, CDR2 FQNEAQ (reference sequence). V was trimmed by 8 bases and J by 2 bases, leaving 12 bases between them. Here the CDR3 reads CASSRVGNYGYTF. The DNA for the CDR3 is TGTGCCAGCTCACGGGTAGGGAACTATGGCTACACCTTC.

V gene TRBV7-2 combines with J gene TRBJ2-7, with TRBD2 as a possible D gene (6 bases). Germline CDR1 SGHTA, CDR2 FQGNSA. V gave up 1 base and J gave up 3 bases, with 7 bases separating them. This CDR3 comprises 13 residues. The CDR3 nucleotides read TGTGCCAGCAGCTTAGGGGGGGTCTACGAGCAGTACTTC. This gives the protein CASSLGGVYEQYF. Using reference TRBV7-2 and TRBJ2-7 for the parts outside the CDR3, the full variable domain is GAGVSQSPSNKVTEKGKDVELRCDPISGHTALYWYRQSLGQGLEFLIYFQGNSAPDKSGLPSDRFSAERTGGSVSTLTIQRTQQEDSAVYLCASSLGGVYEQYFGPGTRLTVT.

CDR3 protein: CASNEIGGLLYGYTF. The CDR3, as DNA: TGTGCCAGCAACGAAATAGGGGGGCTTTTATATGGCTACACCTTC. The chain is built from TRBV9 and TRBJ1-2; D is possibly TRBD1 (6 bases). The CDR3 is 15 amino acids. Germline values: CDR1 SGDLS, CDR2 YYNGEE. Trimming pared 6 bases from V and 5 bases from J, leaving 20 bases between.

V usage is TRBV9 and J usage is TRBJ1-1; 8 positions match TRBD1. From germline, CDR1 is SGDLS and CDR2 YYNGEE. After removal of 5 bases from V and 3 bases from J, the junction contained 6 bases not matched to a gene. The CDR3 consists of 14 residues. The CDR3 DNA follows: TGTGCCAGCAGTGCGGGACAGGCTCACACTGAAGCTTTCTTT. Amino acids: CASSAGQAHTEAFF.

V gene TRBV11-2 combines with J gene TRBJ2-1; 10 positions agree with TRBD2. V trimming: 1 base; J trimming: 7 bases; junction bases outside the gene matches: 4. The germline V gene has CDR1 SGHAT and CDR2 FQNNGV. This CDR3 is 15 amino acids long. The CDR3 DNA reads TGTGCCAGCAGCTTAGGAGCGGGAGGGTGGAATGAGCAGTTCTTC. Amino acids: CASSLGAGGWNEQFF.

V gene TRBV7-2 combines with J gene TRBJ2-7; 10 nucleotides line up with TRBD1. CDR1 and CDR2 (germline): SGHTA, FQGNSA. The length of the CDR3 is 13 residues. V shed 6 bases, J shed 7 bases, and the junction held 6 bases outside the gene matches. This chain's CDR3 is CASSPTGGREQYF. DNA for the CDR3: TGTGCCAGCAGTCCGACAGGGGGCCGGGAGCAGTACTTC.

As to this clone: At one end the junction does not follow the germline gene, possibly because of a read error. Other DNA sequences of this sample code for an identical CDR3. This sequence joins TRBV28 and TRBJ2-7; D unclear. Germline V CDR1 and CDR2: MDHEN, SYDVKM. The CDR3 spans 10 residues. CDR3 in DNA: TGTGCTAGCAGCCGATACGAGCAGTACTTC. It specifies CASSRYEQYF.

The chain combines TRBV6-4 with TRBJ2-1; TRBD2 matches 9 bases. The CDR3 consists of 16 residues. The J segment lost 6 bases and the V segment lost 3 bases, leaving 9 bases of the junction unmatched. The germline gives CDR1 MRHNA, CDR2 SNTAGT. The CDR3 reads CASSELGGRASNEQFF. The CDR3 coding sequence is TGTGCCAGCAGTGAGTTGGGCGGGAGGGCAAGCAATGAGCAGTTCTTC.

This rearrangement joins TRBV27 to TRBJ1-4, with a possible D match to TRBD1 (6 bases). The CDR3 length is 14 residues. Trimming took off 6 bases at V and 3 bases at J, with 11 bases between the two ends. Germline CDR1 MNHEY, CDR2 SMNVEV (reference sequence). Here the CDR3 reads CASSNTGPNEKLFF. As DNA, the CDR3 is TGTGCCAGCAGCAATACAGGGCCTAATGAAAAACTGTTTTTT. Looking up the rest from reference TRBV27 and TRBJ1-4 gives the full variable domain: EAQVTQNPRYLITVTGKKLTVTCSQNMNHEYMSWYRQDPGLGLRQIYYSMNVEVTDKGDVPEGYKVSRKEKRNFPLILESPSPNQTSLYFCASSNTGPNEKLFFGSGTQLSVL.

This chain connects TRBV9 to TRBJ2-3, with 9 bases that match TRBD2. The length of the CDR3 is 17 residues. V lost 3 bases and J lost 2; bases outside the gene matches: 10. The germline gives CDR1 SGDLS, CDR2 YYNGEE. The CDR3 region has the DNA TGTGCCAGCAGCGCCCAACACAGCGGGAGGAACACAGATACGCAGTATTTT. Its translation is CASSAQHSGRNTDTQYF.

The chain uses TRBV15 and TRBJ1-1, with a possible D match to TRBD1 (5 bases). CDR1 LNHNV and CDR2 YYDKDF come from the germline V gene (reference sequence). Trimming removed 5 bases from V and 6 bases from J, with 13 bases in between. The CDR3 length is 13 residues. The DNA of the CDR3 is TGTGCCACCAGCTGGACATCTTACGCTGAAGCTTTCTTT. Translating gives CATSWTSYAEAFF.

The J gene is TRBJ2-1, the V gene TRBV28, with 7 bases identical to TRBD2. CDR1 and CDR2 from the germline V gene are MDHEN and SYDVKM. V dropped 6 bases and J dropped 3; count of bases not matched to a gene: 11. The CDR3 has 16 amino acids. Here the CDR3 DNA reads TGTGCCAGCAGGGCAGGACTAGTCGTAGGCTACAATGAGCAGTTCTTC. Its protein product is CASRAGLVVGYNEQFF.

V is TRBV2 and J is TRBJ2-3, with D maybe TRBD2 (6 bases). CDR1 is SNHLY and CDR2 is FYNNEI in the germline V gene. Trimming took off 10 bases at V and 2 bases at J, with 25 bases between the two ends. This CDR3 has 17 amino acids. The CDR3 spells CATRTRDLPLYTDTQYF. The CDR3 nucleotides are TGTGCCACAAGAACCCGGGACTTGCCTCTTTACACAGATACGCAGTATTTT. The full variable domain, rest sourced from reference TRBV2 and TRBJ2-3, is EPEVTQTPSHQVTQMGQEVILRCVPISNHLYFYWYRQILGQKVEFLVSFYNNEISEKSEIFDDQFSVERPDGSNFTLKIRSTKLEDSAMYFCATRTRDLPLYTDTQYFGPGTRLTVL.

A word on this clone: Different DNA sequences within this sample yield the same CDR3. V gene TRBV27 combines with J gene TRBJ1-5; a possible D gene is TRBD1 (6 bases). In germline, CDR1 is MNHEY, CDR2 SMNVEV (reference sequence). V lost 3 bases and J 5 bases, leaving 11 bases between the germline ends. CDR3 size: 14 residues. CDR3: CASSFFRGDQPQHF. In nucleotides, the CDR3 is TGTGCCAGCAGTTTTTTCAGGGGCGATCAGCCCCAGCATTTT.